A selection of T cell receptor beta chains follows, all from one sample in a study of cytotoxic CD8 clonotypes in ibrutinib-treated CLL. The table came from immunoSEQ multiplex PCR; TCRdb's copy has only in-frame clones and leaves some out. The sample lists hundreds of thousands of clones, 60% to 75% occurring once. The sequencing used PBMCs, collected after 24 months of ibrutinib treatment. The receptors here all came from a human donor with chronic lymphocytic leukemia. CDR3s include the opening cysteine and the closing phenylalanine or tryptophan. Each record gives: clone size, J gene, D gene, V gene, CDR3 protein, CDR3 DNA. D genes are given only for firm matches. Clone size appears in some rows only: once, few, many, or a class for an expanded clone.

>NA|TRBJ2-1|TRBD2|TRBV7-9
CASSRRLAGEQFF
TGTGCCAGCAGCCGCCGACTAGCCGGCGAGCAGTTCTTC
>NA|TRBJ2-5|NA|TRBV30
CAWTTSGETQYF
TGTGCCTGGACCACATCGGGAGAGACCCAGTACTTC
>NA|TRBJ2-7|TRBD1|TRBV30
CAWTGGGYEQYF
TGTGCCTGGACAGGGGGCGGTTACGAGCAGTACTTC
>few|TRBJ2-1|TRBD2|TRBV15
CATAGLAGSRGDEQFF
TGTGCCACCGCCGGACTAGCGGGGTCCCGGGGGGATGAGCAGTTCTTC
>NA|TRBJ2-1|TRBD2|TRBV29-1
CSYSGTYNEQFF
TGCAGTTATAGCGGGACCTACAATGAGCAGTTCTTC
>few|TRBJ2-3|TRBD1|TRBV7-3
CASSLGQGTDTQYF
TGTGCCAGCAGCTTGGGACAGGGCACAGATACGCAGTATTTT
>NA|TRBJ1-1|TRBD1|TRBV28
CASIPSGGDGTEAFF
TGTGCCAGCATCCCCTCAGGGGGCGACGGCACTGAAGCTTTCTTT
>NA|TRBJ1-1|TRBD1|TRBV7-2
CASSYRGGAFF
TGTGCCAGCAGCTACAGGGGGGGCGCTTTCTTT
>NA|TRBJ2-1|NA|TRBV14
CASSPRTGSGYNEQFF
TGTGCCAGCAGCCCCCGGACCGGTAGCGGCTACAATGAGCAGTTCTTC
>NA|TRBJ2-1|NA|TRBV18
CASSPAGREQFF
TGTGCCAGCTCACCCGCAGGGCGGGAGCAGTTCTTC
>NA|TRBJ2-7|NA|TRBV2
CASSDKDTNTLEQYF
TGTGCCAGCAGTGATAAGGACACCAATACGTTGGAGCAGTACTTC
>NA|TRBJ2-7|NA|TRBV7-2
CASSVPGTSPGKQYF
TGTGCCAGCAGCGTTCCCGGGACATCCCCTGGCAAGCAGTACTTC
>NA|TRBJ2-3|NA|TRBV7-3
CASSSLGMGDTQYF
TGTGCCAGCAGCTCCCTGGGGATGGGGGATACGCAGTATTTT
>NA|TRBJ2-1|NA|TRBV19
CASNPSGARVAEGEQFF
TGTGCCAGTAACCCCTCCGGGGCCAGGGTGGCGGAGGGTGAGCAGTTCTTC
>NA|TRBJ2-7|NA|TRBV6-5
CASSYSMVQGTYEQYF
TGTGCCAGCAGTTACTCGATGGTACAGGGAACCTACGAGCAGTACTTC
>NA|TRBJ1-2|NA|TRBV4-3
CASSQGEWVTNYGYTF
TGCGCCAGCAGCCAGGGCGAATGGGTAACTAACTATGGCTACACCTTC
>NA|TRBJ1-5|TRBD1|TRBV7-2
CASSLQTGQQPQHF
TGTGCCAGCAGCTTACAGACAGGGCAACAGCCCCAGCATTTT
>few|TRBJ2-2|NA|TRBV2
CASGFGAGELFF
TGTGCCAGCGGGTTCGGAGCCGGGGAGCTGTTTTTT
>few|TRBJ1-2|NA|TRBV25-1
CASSEWGHHGYTF
TGTGCCAGCAGTGAATGGGGGCATCATGGCTACACCTTC
>few|TRBJ2-5|NA|TRBV9
CASSVTGAGETQYF
TGTGCCAGCAGCGTCACGGGGGCAGGAGAGACCCAGTACTTC
>once|TRBJ2-5|NA|TRBV9
CASSPDGGGKTKETQYF
TGTGCCAGCAGCCCCGACGGTGGGGGGAAAACGAAGGAGACCCAGTACTTC
>NA|TRBJ2-1|TRBD2|TRBV6-5
CASSHSSGNNEQFF
TGTGCCAGCAGTCATTCTAGCGGGAACAATGAGCAGTTCTTC
>NA|TRBJ2-7|NA|TRBV18
CASSPPGVDEQYF
TGTGCCAGCTCACCACCAGGGGTCGACGAGCAGTACTTC
>NA|TRBJ2-5|TRBD1|TRBV7-3
CASSRDSQETQYF
TGTGCCAGCAGCAGGGACAGCCAAGAGACCCAGTACTTC
>once|TRBJ2-1|TRBD2|TRBV7-9
CASSPSGNEQFF
TGTGCCAGCAGCCCTAGCGGGAATGAGCAGTTCTTC
>once|TRBJ2-7|NA|TRBV30
CAYSEVGEQYF
TGTGCCTATTCTGAGGTGGGCGAGCAGTACTTC
>NA|TRBJ2-3|TRBD1|TRBV29-1
CSAARDRGRDTQYF
TGCAGCGCCGCCCGGGACAGGGGTAGAGATACGCAGTATTTT
>few|TRBJ2-4|NA|TRBV27
CASSAGSLAKNIQYF
TGTGCCAGCAGTGCAGGGAGTCTAGCCAAAAACATTCAGTACTTC
>NA|TRBJ2-1|NA|TRBV28
CASRGGSYNEQFF
TGTGCCAGCCGGGGTGGTTCCTACAATGAGCAGTTCTTC
>few|TRBJ1-2|NA|TRBV28
CASSFDRYGYTF
TGTGCCAGCAGTTTTGACAGATATGGCTACACCTTC
>few|TRBJ2-7|NA|TRBV6-5
CASSYSLSGRDEQYF
TGTGCCAGCAGTTACTCGTTGTCCGGAAGGGACGAGCAGTACTTC
>once|TRBJ2-3|TRBD1|TRBV5-8
CASSLVQGAEGDTQYF
TGTGCCAGCAGCTTGGTCCAGGGGGCAGAAGGAGATACGCAGTATTTT
>few|TRBJ2-1|NA|TRBV7-2
CASSLVSSVQFF
TGTGCCAGCAGCTTAGTTTCTAGCGTGCAGTTCTTC
>many|TRBJ1-1|NA|TRBV11-1
CASSSGGLGDTEAFF
TGTGCCAGCAGTTCCGGGGGGTTGGGGGACACTGAAGCTTTCTTT
>NA|TRBJ2-7|TRBD2|TRBV30
CAWSSSIAGGGEQYF
TGTGCCTGGAGTTCGTCTATAGCGGGAGGTGGTGAGCAGTACTTC
>NA|TRBJ1-1|TRBD1|TRBV28
CASVGTVNTEAFF
TGTGCCAGCGTTGGGACAGTGAACACTGAAGCTTTCTTT
>NA|TRBJ1-2|NA|TRBV27
CASSLDGNYGYTF
TGTGCCAGCAGTTTGGACGGGAACTATGGCTACACCTTC
>NA|TRBJ2-7|TRBD1|TRBV23-1
CASSLPGQGDHYLYEQYF
TGCGCCAGCAGTCTCCCGGGACAGGGGGACCATTACCTCTACGAGCAGTACTTC
>few|TRBJ2-1|TRBD2|TRBV2
CASPSRESSYNEQFF
TGTGCCAGCCCGTCGCGGGAGAGCTCCTACAATGAGCAGTTCTTC
>NA|TRBJ1-4|NA|TRBV5-1
CASRSRTGSNEKLFF
TGCGCCAGCAGGTCTCGGACGGGGTCTAATGAAAAACTGTTTTTT
>NA|TRBJ2-7|TRBD2|TRBV7-2
CASSLAPGGVPYEQYF
TGTGCCAGCAGCTTAGCGCCGGGAGGGGTACCCTACGAGCAGTACTTC
>NA|TRBJ1-1|NA|TRBV7-9
CASSLKPSTEMNTEAFF
TGTGCCAGCAGCCTAAAACCCTCGACAGAGATGAACACTGAAGCTTTCTTT
>NA|TRBJ1-6|NA|TRBV30
CACLTYNSPLHF
TGTGCCTGCTTAACTTATAATTCACCCCTCCACTTT
>NA|TRBJ2-7|TRBD2|TRBV6-5
CASIPSGAREQYF
TGTGCCAGCATCCCTAGCGGGGCACGCGAGCAGTACTTC
>NA|TRBJ2-1|TRBD2|TRBV7-7
CASSLVPGTSGRAWLARNEQFF
TGTGCTAGCAGCTTAGTTCCGGGGACTAGCGGGAGGGCCTGGCTGGCCCGTAATGAGCAGTTCTTC
>NA|TRBJ2-3|NA|TRBV18
CASSLTDTQYF
TGTGCCAGCTCCCTCACAGATACGCAGTATTTT
>NA|TRBJ1-3|NA|TRBV4-1
CASSHDDRSSGNTIYF
TGCGCCAGCAGCCATGATGACAGAAGCTCTGGAAACACCATATATTTT
>NA|TRBJ2-7|NA|TRBV19
CASSIESSTYEQYF
TGTGCCAGTAGTATAGAATCCAGTACCTACGAGCAGTACTTC
>NA|TRBJ2-5|NA|TRBV28
CASSLTRGGQETQYF
TGTGCCAGCAGTTTAACCCGTGGGGGCCAAGAGACCCAGTACTTC
>NA|TRBJ2-3|NA|TRBV10-3
CAISWRDTQYF
TGTGCCATCAGTTGGAGGGATACGCAGTATTTT
>NA|TRBJ2-7|NA|TRBV27
CASSWGYEQYF
TGTGCCAGCAGTTGGGGGTACGAGCAGTACTTC
>NA|TRBJ2-1|NA|TRBV7-2
CASSFETPNNEQFF
TGTGCCAGCAGCTTCGAGACTCCGAACAATGAGCAGTTCTTC
>NA|TRBJ2-7|NA|TRBV13
CASSLEPPSPGAPAEQYF
TGTGCCAGCAGCTTGGAACCCCCCAGCCCGGGGGCGCCAGCCGAGCAGTACTTC
>NA|TRBJ2-7|TRBD2|TRBV29-1
CSVLPGLAISYEQYF
TGCAGCGTTCTCCCGGGACTAGCGATTTCCTACGAGCAGTACTTC
>NA|TRBJ2-3|NA|TRBV4-1
CASSQDWRQRTDTQYF
TGCGCCAGCAGCCAAGATTGGCGGCAACGCACAGATACGCAGTATTTT
>few|TRBJ1-2|NA|TRBV28
CASSVSSYGYTF
TGTGCCAGCAGTGTCTCCTCCTATGGCTACACCTTC
>NA|TRBJ2-7|TRBD2|TRBV10-3
CAISLLAGDLNEQYF
TGTGCCATCAGCCTACTAGCGGGAGATCTCAACGAGCAGTACTTC
>NA|TRBJ2-2|NA|TRBV27
CASSLGGGELFF
TGTGCCAGCTCCCTGGGAGGCGGGGAGCTGTTTTTT
>NA|TRBJ2-1|TRBD2|TRBV7-9
CASSPPRASGNDEQFF
TGTGCCAGCAGCCCCCCGAGGGCTAGCGGGAACGATGAGCAGTTCTTC